The clone carrying this T cell receptor (beta chain) has only a few counts. Antigen unknown. CDR3 length: 15 residues. Germline trimming cut 5 bases from V and 7 bases from J; bases unmatched to any gene: 8. Germline V gives CDR1 LNHDA, CDR2 SQIVND (reference sequence). Amplification of TCR beta CDR3 regions used RNA as the template. HTBI primers drove first-round RT-PCR of the TCR CDR3. TCRdb reanalysed the multiplex PCR reads using MiXCR and keeps one entry per CDR3 protein. The repertoire includes more than 550,000 distinct CDR3 sequences, 15% to 20% of them detected once, and about 16% sits in the top ten. The authors deemed Graves' hyperthyroidism stable absent ophthalmopathy progression within 18 months. The patients, who ranged from 18 to 65 in age, presented with newly diagnosed hyperthyroidism lasting under 2 months. This sample was included in a study of T cells in Graves' hyperthyroidism and ophthalmopathy. General study results and limits: Within blood appeared most thyroid clonotypes that had expanded above 0.001.

The sequence was collected from a man aged 45-65 years with Graves' hyperthyroidism. Sequenced material: blood. The rearrangement links TRBV19 to TRBJ1-5; TRBD1 matches 10 bases. The CDR3 DNA reads as TGTGCCAGTAGTGCCCAGGACAGGGGGTTCCAGCCCCAGCATTTT. This sequence encodes CASSAQDRGFQPQHF.